A selection of T cell receptor beta chains follows, all from one sample in a study of cytomegalovirus exposure and HLA in healthy donors. The table came from immunoSEQ multiplex PCR; TCRdb's copy has only in-frame clones and leaves some out. Among 95,000 to 150,000 clones listed, around two thirds were seen once. Sequencing was done on a sample of PBMCs. The receptors come from a woman between 35 and 50 years old in good health and CMV-seropositive. Each CDR3 is given with its conserved first and last residue. The D gene is left open where the match is weak. Some rows mark clone size as missing; the rest say once, few, many or name a class of expanded clone.

len,j_gene,abundance,d_gene,v_gene,CDR3aa,CDR3nt
14,TRBJ1-1,NA,TRBD1,TRBV7-6,CASSLRQGLTEAFF,TGTGCCAGCAGCTTGAGACAGGGCTTAACTGAAGCTTTCTTT
16,TRBJ1-4,NA,NA,TRBV6-6,CASSYPPTAANEKLFF,TGTGCCAGCAGTTATCCTCCGACAGCAGCTAATGAAAAACTGTTTTTT
13,TRBJ2-5,NA,TRBD1,TRBV7-3,CASSLGQQETQYF,TGTGCCAGCAGCTTGGGACAGCAAGAGACCCAGTACTTC
13,TRBJ2-7,NA,NA,TRBV7-9,CASSGPSSYEQYF,TGTGCCAGCAGCGGGCCGAGCTCCTACGAGCAGTACTTC
16,TRBJ2-5,NA,NA,TRBV11-2,CASSRWRGPEVETQYF,TGTGCCAGCAGCCGGTGGCGGGGCCCCGAGGTAGAGACCCAGTACTTC
14,TRBJ2-1,NA,NA,TRBV5-4,CASSLGGRYNEQFF,TGTGCCAGCAGCTTGGGGGGGCGCTACAATGAGCAGTTCTTC
13,TRBJ1-4,NA,NA,TRBV7-2,CASSGGREEKLFF,TGTGCCAGCAGCGGGGGCCGAGAGGAAAAACTGTTTTTT
19,TRBJ1-1,NA,NA,TRBV5-1,CASSLAWGQTATMNTEAFF,TGCGCCAGCAGCTTGGCCTGGGGCCAAACCGCCACGATGAACACTGAAGCTTTCTTT
16,TRBJ1-4,NA,NA,TRBV4-3,CASSQDPTGANEKLFF,TGCGCCAGCAGCCAAGATCCGACCGGAGCTAATGAAAAACTGTTTTTT
13,TRBJ2-5,NA,NA,TRBV7-8,CASSKTATQTQYF,TGTGCCAGCAGCAAGACAGCCACCCAGACCCAGTACTTC
15,TRBJ2-7,NA,TRBD1,TRBV27,CASKPDRYSSYEQYF,TGTGCCAGCAAACCGGACAGGTATAGCTCCTACGAGCAGTACTTC
13,TRBJ2-5,once,TRBD2,TRBV7-2,CASSLVGEGTQYF,TGTGCCAGCAGCTTGGTCGGGGAGGGGACCCAGTACTTC
13,TRBJ1-6,few,NA,TRBV27,CASRGRWNSPLHF,TGTGCCAGCCGAGGGAGGTGGAATTCACCCCTCCACTTT
13,TRBJ2-5,once,TRBD1,TRBV5-1,CASSSDRPRTQYF,TGCGCCAGCAGCTCGGACAGGCCGCGGACCCAGTACTTC
15,TRBJ2-3,NA,TRBD1,TRBV7-3,CASSPRTGGTDTQYF,TGTGCCAGCAGCCCCCGGACAGGGGGCACAGATACGCAGTATTTT
11,TRBJ1-2,NA,NA,TRBV29-1,CSASGQGGYTF,TGCAGCGCCTCAGGGCAGGGCGGCTACACCTTC
14,TRBJ2-2,NA,NA,TRBV7-9,CASSPRTNTGELFF,TGTGCCAGCAGCCCGAGGACGAACACCGGGGAGCTGTTTTTT
15,TRBJ2-1,NA,TRBD2,TRBV9,CASSVVAGGYNEQFF,TGTGCCAGCAGCGTAGTAGCGGGGGGCTACAATGAGCAGTTCTTC
13,TRBJ2-1,NA,NA,TRBV2,CASSQGRGHEQFF,TGTGCCAGCAGTCAAGGCAGGGGCCATGAGCAGTTCTTC
12,TRBJ1-1,NA,NA,TRBV9,CASSREDTEAFF,TGTGCCAGCTCCAGGGAGGACACTGAAGCTTTCTTT
13,TRBJ1-5,NA,NA,TRBV25-1,CASGGGGNQPQHF,TGTGCCAGCGGGGGGGGAGGCAATCAGCCCCAGCATTTT
19,TRBJ1-3,NA,NA,TRBV4-3,CASSQALPTRVSSGNTIYF,TGCGCCAGCAGCCAAGCCCTTCCGACACGCGTAAGCTCTGGAAACACCATATATTTT
14,TRBJ1-6,NA,TRBD1,TRBV5-1,CASSLDRGNSPLHF,TGCGCCAGCAGCTTGGACAGGGGCAATTCACCCCTCCACTTT
16,TRBJ2-1,once,TRBD1,TRBV5-1,CASSLSQGRSYNEQFF,TGCGCCAGCAGCCTGTCACAGGGGCGCTCCTACAATGAGCAGTTCTTC
15,TRBJ1-2,NA,TRBD1,TRBV28,CASSSPQGVYYGYTF,TGTGCCAGCAGTTCACCGCAGGGGGTTTACTATGGCTACACCTTC
15,TRBJ2-7,NA,TRBD1,TRBV6-1,CASSEVTGSPYEQYF,TGTGCCAGCAGTGAAGTGACAGGGAGCCCCTACGAGCAGTACTTC
13,TRBJ2-3,NA,TRBD2,TRBV5-4,CASSSAGTSHSYF,TGTGCCAGCAGTTCTGCCGGGACTAGTCATTCGTATTTT
15,TRBJ1-1,NA,NA,TRBV7-9,CASSLTDTTAHEAFF,TGTGCCAGCAGCTTAACGGACACAACCGCCCATGAAGCTTTCTTT
15,TRBJ2-1,few,TRBD1,TRBV5-4,CASSLDRGPYNEQFF,TGTGCCAGCAGCTTGGACAGGGGACCATACAATGAGCAGTTCTTC
16,TRBJ1-4,NA,NA,TRBV7-8,CASSLAVGAANEKLFF,TGTGCCAGCAGCTTAGCGGTAGGGGCAGCTAATGAAAAACTGTTTTTT
16,TRBJ1-4,NA,NA,TRBV7-2,CASSLSGSWTNEKLFF,TGTGCCAGCAGCCTATCGGGGTCCTGGACTAATGAAAAACTGTTTTTT
14,TRBJ1-2,NA,TRBD1,TRBV9,CASSVDGTAYGYTF,TGTGCCAGCAGCGTAGACGGGACAGCCTATGGCTACACCTTC
12,TRBJ1-1,NA,NA,TRBV10-3,CAISQGTTEAFF,TGTGCCATCAGTCAGGGAACGACTGAAGCTTTCTTT
16,TRBJ2-7,few,NA,TRBV29-1,CSVEGARGHPSYEQYF,TGCAGCGTTGAAGGGGCTCGAGGACACCCCAGCTACGAGCAGTACTTC
14,TRBJ1-1,NA,NA,TRBV27,CASSLTAMNTEAFF,TGTGCCAGCAGCCTGACAGCGATGAACACTGAAGCTTTCTTT
15,TRBJ1-1,NA,NA,TRBV4-1,CASSREIPRGIEAFF,TGCGCCAGCAGCCGCGAAATCCCGCGGGGGATTGAAGCTTTCTTT
16,TRBJ1-3,few,NA,TRBV7-2,CASSFRTTGAGNTIYF,TGTGCCAGCAGCTTTCGGACAACTGGTGCTGGAAACACCATATATTTT
14,TRBJ2-7,NA,TRBD1,TRBV7-8,CASSPGQGAYEQYF,TGTGCCAGCAGCCCTGGACAGGGGGCCTACGAGCAGTACTTC
13,TRBJ1-2,NA,TRBD1,TRBV11-2,CASSPGTAYGYTF,TGTGCCAGCAGCCCTGGGACAGCCTATGGCTACACCTTC
11,TRBJ1-2,NA,NA,TRBV5-5,CASSLIGGYTF,TGTGCCAGCAGCTTGATCGGGGGCTACACCTTC
13,TRBJ1-1,NA,NA,TRBV6-6,CASSLLVDTEAFF,TGTGCCAGCAGTTTACTAGTGGACACTGAAGCTTTCTTT
15,TRBJ1-6,few,NA,TRBV6-1,CASSSWEGANSPLHF,TGTGCCAGCAGTTCCTGGGAGGGTGCTAATTCACCCCTCCACTTT
14,TRBJ1-1,NA,NA,TRBV9,CASSIRGVDTEAFF,TGTGCCAGCAGCATCCGGGGGGTGGACACTGAAGCTTTCTTT
16,TRBJ1-2,NA,TRBD1,TRBV9,CASSVTGGNVASGYTF,TGTGCCAGCAGCGTAACAGGGGGCAACGTGGCGAGTGGCTACACCTTC
19,TRBJ2-2,NA,NA,TRBV27,CASRLRAGRALLNTGELFF,NA
14,TRBJ1-1,NA,NA,TRBV11-3,CASSPQGPNTEAFF,TGTGCCAGCAGCCCCCAGGGTCCTAACACTGAAGCTTTCTTT
14,TRBJ2-3,NA,NA,TRBV7-9,CASSLVQGTDTQYF,TGTGCCAGCAGCTTAGTTCAGGGAACAGATACGCAGTATTTT
14,TRBJ2-5,few,TRBD2,TRBV6-1,CASTSGGAGETQYF,TGTGCCAGTACGAGCGGGGGGGCGGGAGAGACCCAGTACTTC
15,TRBJ1-1,few,TRBD1,TRBV7-9,CASSARDRQNTEAFF,TGTGCCAGCAGCGCACGGGACAGACAGAACACTGAAGCTTTCTTT
13,TRBJ2-5,NA,NA,TRBV4-3,CASSQDPRETQYF,TGCGCCAGCAGCCAAGACCCGCGGGAGACCCAGTACTTC
15,TRBJ1-6,few,TRBD1,TRBV9,CASSNRDRGESPLHF,TGTGCCAGCAGCAACCGGGACAGGGGGGAATCACCCCTCCACTTT
13,TRBJ1-5,NA,TRBD1,TRBV2,CASLAGGGQPQHF,TGTGCCAGCCTCGCAGGGGGCGGTCAGCCCCAGCATTTT
12,TRBJ2-5,NA,NA,TRBV2,CASKLAQETQYF,TGTGCCAGCAAACTAGCCCAAGAGACCCAGTACTTC
14,TRBJ1-5,once,NA,TRBV28,CASSPGLDYQPQHF,TGTGCCAGCTCCCCGGGTCTCGATTATCAGCCCCAGCATTTT
14,TRBJ2-4,NA,NA,TRBV5-1,CASSSRDAKNIQYF,TGCGCCAGCAGCTCCCGGGATGCCAAAAACATTCAGTACTTC
15,TRBJ1-1,NA,NA,TRBV14,CASSRQQGFNTEAFF,TGTGCCAGCAGCCGCCAACAGGGATTTAACACTGAAGCTTTCTTT
13,TRBJ2-5,NA,TRBD2,TRBV10-3,CAISGGGQETQYF,TGTGCCATCAGTGGGGGAGGGCAAGAGACCCAGTACTTC
15,TRBJ2-7,once,TRBD1,TRBV11-2,CASSPYRDRAYEQYF,TGTGCCAGCAGCCCGTACCGAGACAGGGCCTACGAGCAGTACTTC
13,TRBJ2-7,NA,NA,TRBV10-3,CAISEFGANEQYF,TGTGCCATCAGTGAATTTGGGGCCAACGAGCAGTACTTC
13,TRBJ2-7,NA,NA,TRBV7-9,CASSSTGTYEQYF,TGTGCCAGCAGCTCCACCGGGACCTACGAGCAGTACTTC